The TCR beta chain under discussion was sequenced for a study of radiotherapy plus CTLA-4 blockade in lung cancer. Libraries were prepared by immunoSEQ multiplex PCR; TCRdb keeps only in-frame clonotypes and omits some of them. Seen here are roughly 66,000 clones, about 85% observed once, and the top ten hold less than 5%. The sample in question was peripheral blood, obtained from a patient treated with radiotherapy plus ipilimumab. The origin of this receptor is a human donor with non-small cell lung cancer who had a partial response to radiotherapy plus ipilimumab.

The CDR3 spells CAWSPQGHTF. The DNA for the CDR3 is TGTGCCTGGAGCCCACAGGGCCACACCTTC. V and J are TRBV30 and TRBJ1-2; D may be TRBD1 (6 bases). Germline V gene sequence: CDR1 GTSNPN, CDR2 SVGIG (reference sequence). Between the trimmed V and J ends, which lost 3 bases and 12 bases, there was a span of 11 bases. The CDR3 extends over 10 amino acids.